These T cell receptor beta chains were read from a single sample in a study of response to subunit inactivated influenza vaccine. TCRdb redid the calling of the RT-PCR reads with MiXCR, one entry per CDR3 protein. This sample has 450,000 to 700,000 distinct CDR3 sequences, with 14% found just once. The sample consisted of PBMCs from blood, taken about 12 days after vaccination. The receptor source for this set is a man aged 45 to 65 who received an inactivated influenza vaccine. CDR3s include the opening cysteine and the closing phenylalanine or tryptophan. D genes are given only for firm matches. Rows give clone size only sometimes, using once, few, many, or a class for an expanded clone.

d_call	clone_size	v_call	j_call	cdr3_aa	cdr3_nt
TRBD1	many	TRBV12-3/TRBV12-4	TRBJ2-1	CASRPTGGGRGNEQFF	TGTGCCAGCAGGCCCACAGGGGGCGGCAGGGGCAATGAGCAGTTCTTC
-	many	TRBV28	TRBJ2-3	CAKCTDTQYF	TGTGCAAAATGCACAGATACGCAGTATTTT
-	few	TRBV5-1	TRBJ2-1	CASSTDNEQFF	TGCGCCAGCAGCACCGACAATGAGCAGTTCTTC
-	few	TRBV6-2/TRBV6-3	TRBJ2-1	CASSYTSGELGNEQFF	TGTGCCAGCAGTTACACCTCGGGGGAGCTGGGCAATGAGCAGTTCTTC
-	-	TRBV5-1	TRBJ1-1	CASSLAGLTERGDTEAFF	TGCGCCAGCAGCTTGGCCGGTTTAACGGAGCGAGGGGACACTGAAGCTTTCTTT
-	-	TRBV12-3/TRBV12-4	TRBJ2-6	CASKDSGANVLTF	TGTGCCAGCAAGGACTCTGGGGCCAACGTCCTGACTTTC
-	many	TRBV6-2/TRBV6-3	TRBJ2-7	CAKSLGWTYEQYF	TGTGCCAAGAGTCTAGGGTGGACCTACGAGCAGTACTTC
-	few	TRBV4-2	TRBJ1-1	CASSQSRGGTEAFF	TGTGCCAGCAGCCAAAGTAGGGGTGGAACTGAAGCTTTCTTT
TRBD1	few	TRBV4-3	TRBJ1-5	CASSQARDRDQPQHF	TGCGCCAGCAGCCAAGCCCGGGACAGGGATCAGCCCCAGCATTTT
-	few	TRBV7-3	TRBJ2-2	CASSLSRPGTGELFF	TGTGCCAGCAGCTTAAGCCGGCCGGGAACCGGGGAGCTGTTTTTT
-	few	TRBV29-1	TRBJ2-7	CSVPLGEGAYEQYF	TGCAGCGTGCCCCTCGGGGAAGGAGCCTACGAGCAGTACTTC
TRBD1	few	TRBV2	TRBJ1-2	CASSGQGAEYGYTF	TGTGCCAGCAGTGGGCAGGGGGCTGAGTATGGCTACACCTTC
-	few	TRBV5-1	TRBJ1-1	CASSPRDGLNTEAFF	TGCGCCAGCAGCCCCCGGGACGGCTTGAACACTGAAGCTTTCTTT
-	-	TRBV6-2/TRBV6-3	TRBJ2-2	CASRPYSGELFF	TGTGCCAGCCGCCCGTACTCCGGGGAGCTGTTTTTT
-	-	TRBV6-1	TRBJ2-3	CASGGGGHTDTQYF	TGTGCCAGCGGAGGGGGAGGTCACACAGATACGCAGTATTTT
-	-	TRBV20-1	TRBJ1-6	CSAGRDIAKNSPLHF	TGCAGTGCTGGCAGGGACATCGCGAAAAATTCACCCCTCCACTTT
-	few	TRBV5-1	TRBJ1-2	CASSLAPTRGDYGYTF	TGCGCCAGCAGCTTGGCCCCGACCCGCGGCGACTATGGCTACACCTTC
-	few	TRBV12-3/TRBV12-4	TRBJ1-3	CASSLYVGAGGNTIYF	TGTGCCAGCAGTTTGTACGTAGGGGCCGGCGGAAACACCATATATTTT
TRBD2	-	TRBV20-1	TRBJ2-2	CSARDRTSGRTNTGELFF	TGCAGTGCTAGAGATAGGACTAGCGGGAGGACAAACACCGGGGAGCTGTTTTTT
TRBD2	-	TRBV29-1	TRBJ2-7	CSVVSSGGYEQYF	TGCAGCGTTGTTTCCAGCGGGGGTTACGAGCAGTACTTC
TRBD1	few	TRBV25-1	TRBJ2-6	CASSEQGAGFGANVLTF	TGTGCCAGCAGTGAACAGGGGGCGGGCTTTGGGGCCAACGTCCTGACTTTC
TRBD2	-	TRBV12-3/TRBV12-4	TRBJ2-1	CASSIFSGGTNYNEQFF	TGTGCCAGCAGTATCTTTAGCGGGGGGACCAACTACAATGAGCAGTTCTTC
-	-	TRBV19	TRBJ2-5	CASSIDGETQYF	TGTGCCAGTAGTATAGATGGGGAGACCCAGTACTTC
-	few	TRBV7-2	TRBJ2-7	CASSGEGSRASEQYF	TGTGCCAGCAGCGGAGAAGGGAGCAGGGCAAGTGAGCAGTACTTC
-	many	TRBV6-2/TRBV6-3	TRBJ1-5	CATDNRYDQPQHF	TGTGCCACCGACAACAGATATGATCAGCCCCAGCATTTT
-	-	TRBV11-2	TRBJ2-5	CASSFLAAPGETQYF	TGTGCCAGCAGCTTCCTCGCGGCGCCGGGTGAGACCCAGTACTTC
TRBD1	-	TRBV29-1	TRBJ2-1	CSAGEGQGANEQFF	TGCAGCGCCGGGGAGGGACAGGGGGCGAATGAGCAGTTCTTC
-	-	TRBV10-3	TRBJ2-1	CAISESRRGLYNEQFF	TGTGCCATCAGTGAGTCGCGGCGGGGGCTCTACAATGAGCAGTTCTTC
TRBD1	many	TRBV4-2	TRBJ1-1	CASRDRGNTEAFF	TGTGCCAGCAGGGACAGGGGGAACACTGAAGCTTTCTTT
TRBD2	few	TRBV5-4	TRBJ2-1	CASSHGGGNFNEQFF	TGTGCCAGCAGCCATGGCGGGGGGAACTTCAATGAGCAGTTCTTC
-	-	TRBV9	TRBJ1-1	CASSVDSLGRTYTEAFF	TGTGCCAGCAGCGTAGATAGTTTGGGAAGGACATACACTGAAGCTTTCTTT
TRBD1	-	TRBV3-1	TRBJ2-6	CASSRDRVSGANVLTF	TGTGCCAGCAGCCGGGACAGGGTGTCTGGGGCCAACGTCCTGACTTTC
-	many	TRBV7-2	TRBJ2-5	CASSLGGAGWQETQYF	TGTGCCAGCAGCTTAGGCGGGGCAGGGTGGCAAGAGACCCAGTACTTC